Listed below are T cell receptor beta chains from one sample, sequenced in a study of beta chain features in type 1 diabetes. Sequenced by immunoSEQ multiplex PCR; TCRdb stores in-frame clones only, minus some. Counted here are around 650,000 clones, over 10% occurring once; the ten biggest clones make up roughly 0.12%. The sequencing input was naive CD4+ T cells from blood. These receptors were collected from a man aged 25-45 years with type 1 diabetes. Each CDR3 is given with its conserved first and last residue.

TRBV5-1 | CASSLATDRGPYEQYF
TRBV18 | CASSPSGRGNYEQYF
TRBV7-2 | CASSGGYPRDEQYF
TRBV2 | CASSEAAVNQPQHF
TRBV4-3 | CASSRKEAGYGGTGELFF
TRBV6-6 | CASEWRARNEQFF
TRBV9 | CASSVVGAFSGGFNEQFF
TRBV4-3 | CASSQAGNPNTYGYTF
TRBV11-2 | CASSPGLAGGQETQYF
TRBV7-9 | CASSQDGNSPLHF
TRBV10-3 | CATGSRAFTDTQYF
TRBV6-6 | CASKESPNYGYTF
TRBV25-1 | CASRVNSEGPFEAFF
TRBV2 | CASREAPDYNSPLHF
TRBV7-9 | CASSKEVQGAYEQYF
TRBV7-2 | CASSATRPSQGFSYEQYF
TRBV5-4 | CASSLTGSGNTIYF
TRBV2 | CASSVIPTSVWNEQFF
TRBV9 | CASSVFPETYEQYF
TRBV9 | CASSVGTDYGYTF
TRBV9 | CASSVKQGGETQYF
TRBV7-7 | CASSLGGSYNEQFF
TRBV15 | CATSGGAGDTQYF
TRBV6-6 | CASSYGTQGTEAFF
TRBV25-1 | CASSELGAPQLYF
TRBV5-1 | CASSSGQGAGNSPLHF
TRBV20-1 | CSAKPGETQYF
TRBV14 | CASSQVGGSWDYGYTF
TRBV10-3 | CATGFGGQETQYF
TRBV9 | CASSQRGTYNEQFF
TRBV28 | CASSTAAGGYNEQFF
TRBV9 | CASSIGPNTEAFF
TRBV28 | CASSLKVVGIYNEQFF
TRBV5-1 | CASRKTGSYEQYF
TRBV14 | CASSSRTSVGAFF
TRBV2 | CASSVGPLRTIYF
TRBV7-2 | CASSFTGYGYNEQFF
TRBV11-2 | CASSLSDGGYEQYF
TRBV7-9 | CASMALNTGELFF
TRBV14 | CASSQGTGIETQYF
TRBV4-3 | CASSHGQSGANVLTF